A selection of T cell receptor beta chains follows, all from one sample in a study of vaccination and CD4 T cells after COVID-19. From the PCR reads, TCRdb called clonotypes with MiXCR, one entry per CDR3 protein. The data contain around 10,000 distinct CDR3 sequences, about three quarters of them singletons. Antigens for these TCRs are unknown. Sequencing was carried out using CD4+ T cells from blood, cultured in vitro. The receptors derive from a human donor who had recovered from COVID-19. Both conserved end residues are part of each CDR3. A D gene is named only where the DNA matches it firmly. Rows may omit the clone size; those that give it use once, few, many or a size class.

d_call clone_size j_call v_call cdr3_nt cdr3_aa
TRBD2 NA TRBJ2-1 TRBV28 TGTGCCAGCAGTTCTAGCGGGAGCAGCAATGAGCAGTTCTTC CASSSSGSSNEQFF
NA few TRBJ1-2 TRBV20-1 TGCAGTGCTAGAGAGGGGCAGGCCAGCTATGGCTACACCTTC CSAREGQASYGYTF
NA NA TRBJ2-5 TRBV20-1 TGCAGTGCTAGGCAACAGGGAAGGCATCGGGAGACCCAGTACTTC CSARQQGRHRETQYF
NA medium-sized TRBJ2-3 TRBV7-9 TGTGCCAGCAGCTCGCTCGGTCGCACAGATACGCAGTATTTT CASSSLGRTDTQYF
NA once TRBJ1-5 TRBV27 TGTGCCACCTCCGACAGAAAGAATCAGCCCCAGCATTTT CATSDRKNQPQHF
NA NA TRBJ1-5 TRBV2 TGTGCCAGGAGCCAGCCCCAGCATTTT CARSQPQHF
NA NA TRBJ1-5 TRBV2 TGTGCCAGCAAACCTGACAGCAATCAGCCCCAGCATTTT CASKPDSNQPQHF
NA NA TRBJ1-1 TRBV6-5 TGTGCCAGCAGTTACTCGGTGCGGGGGGCAGTTTCTGAAGCTTTCTTT CASSYSVRGAVSEAFF
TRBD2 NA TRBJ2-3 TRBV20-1 TGCAGTGATAGGACTAGCGGGAGCACAGATACGCAGTATTTT CSDRTSGSTDTQYF
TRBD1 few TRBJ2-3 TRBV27 TGTGCCAGCAGCCGCCTTCGGACAGGCCAAATCACAGATACGCAGTATTTT CASSRLRTGQITDTQYF
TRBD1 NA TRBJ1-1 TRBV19 TGTGCCAGTAGTGAGCAGACCGGGACAGGGGAAATTGGTTTCTTT CASSEQTGTGEIGFF
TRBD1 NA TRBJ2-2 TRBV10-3 TGTGCCATCAGTGGACAGGGGGAAGCCGGGGAGCTGTTTTTT CAISGQGEAGELFF
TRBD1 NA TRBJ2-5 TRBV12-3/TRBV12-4 TGTGCCAGCGCCGGACAGGGGGGCATGAAGACCCAGTACTTC CASAGQGGMKTQYF
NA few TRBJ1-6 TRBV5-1 TGCGCCAGCAGCTTGGTCTCTAGCTCCTATAATTCACCCCTCCACTTT CASSLVSSSYNSPLHF
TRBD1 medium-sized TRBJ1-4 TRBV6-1 TGTGCCAGCAGTGACAACAGGGGAGTAGGGGAAAAACTGTTTTTT CASSDNRGVGEKLFF
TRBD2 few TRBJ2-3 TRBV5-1 TGCGCCAGCAGCTTGGACTTGCGGGGGGGCGGCACAGATACGCAGTATTTT CASSLDLRGGGTDTQYF
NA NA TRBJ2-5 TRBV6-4 TGTGCCAGCAGTCCCCATGGCCAAGAGACCCAGTACTTC CASSPHGQETQYF
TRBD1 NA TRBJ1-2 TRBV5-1 TGCGCCAGCAGCTCGCGGGACAGGGGATCCTTTAACTATGGCTACACCTTC CASSSRDRGSFNYGYTF
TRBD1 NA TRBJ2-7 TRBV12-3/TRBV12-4 TGTGCCAGCAGTCTGGTGTACGGGACAGGGTCCCTTATGAATTCCTACGAGCAGTACTTC CASSLVYGTGSLMNSYEQYF
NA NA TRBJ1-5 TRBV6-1 TGTGCCAGCACCGTCGGAGGGGGGAATCAGCCCCAGCATTTT CASTVGGGNQPQHF
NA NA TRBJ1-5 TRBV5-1 TGCGCCGGCAGCTTGGCCGACCCAAGCAATCAGCCCCAGCATTTT CAGSLADPSNQPQHF
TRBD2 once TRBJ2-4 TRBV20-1 TGCAGTGCTACGTACCTAGCGGGGGCGACTCTAGCCAAAAACATTCAGTACTTC CSATYLAGATLAKNIQYF
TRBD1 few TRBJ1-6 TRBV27 TGTGCCAGCGCGGCTGAGGGCAGGGGGCTTGATAATTCACCCCTCCACTTT CASAAEGRGLDNSPLHF
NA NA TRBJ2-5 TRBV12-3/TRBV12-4 TGTGCCAGCAGTTTTCGTGAATCATGGTACCAAGAGACCCAGTACTTC CASSFRESWYQETQYF
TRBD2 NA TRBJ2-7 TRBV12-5 TGTGCTAGTGGTTTGGTACTTATAGGCGGGGGACCCTACGAGCAGTACTTC CASGLVLIGGGPYEQYF
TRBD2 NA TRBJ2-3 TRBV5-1 TGCGCCAACAGCATAAGCGGGGCGGGAGATACGCAGTATTTT CANSISGAGDTQYF
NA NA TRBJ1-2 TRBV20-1 TGCAGTGCTAGAAGCTCCGGGCTCGGCAGGGCTACTAACTATGGCTACACCTTC CSARSSGLGRATNYGYTF
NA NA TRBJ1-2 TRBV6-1 TGTGCCAGCAGTGTCCGGGGGGGGGCAACGGTGAGGGGCTACACCTTC CASSVRGGATVRGYTF
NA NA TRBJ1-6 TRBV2 TGTGCCAGCAGTGCACAGGGATCCTATAATTCACCCCTCCACTTT CASSAQGSYNSPLHF
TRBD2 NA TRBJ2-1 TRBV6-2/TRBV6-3 TGTGCCAGCAGTTACTGGAGGACTAGCGGGAGCGATGAGCAGTTCTTC CASSYWRTSGSDEQFF
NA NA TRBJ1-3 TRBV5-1 TGCGCCAGCAGCCCCGTACAGAGCTCTGAAAACACCATATATTTT CASSPVQSSENTIYF
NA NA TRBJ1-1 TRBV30 TGTGCCTGGGACGCCCTAATGGGGGCCACTGAAGCTTTCTTT CAWDALMGATEAFF
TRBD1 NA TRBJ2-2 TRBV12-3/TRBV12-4 TGTGCCAGCAGGGACGTGGGACAGGGGGACACCGGGGAGCTGTTTTTT CASRDVGQGDTGELFF
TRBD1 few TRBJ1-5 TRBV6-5 TGTGCCAGCAGTTACCACATAGGACAGGCCAATCAGCCCCAGCATTTT CASSYHIGQANQPQHF
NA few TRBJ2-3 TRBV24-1 TGTGCCACCAGTGATTCTAGGACCCGCCCAGATACGCAGTATTTT CATSDSRTRPDTQYF
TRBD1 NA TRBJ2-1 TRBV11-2 TGTGCCAGCAGCTTAGAATTAGGGACAGGGGGCTATGAGCAGTTCTTC CASSLELGTGGYEQFF
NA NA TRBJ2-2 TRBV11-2 TGTGCCAGCAGCTTGTACGAAACCACCGGGGAGCTGTTTTTT CASSLYETTGELFF
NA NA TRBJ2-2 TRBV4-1 TGCGCCAGCAGCCAAGATCGCTGGGATACCGGGGAGCTGTTTTTT CASSQDRWDTGELFF
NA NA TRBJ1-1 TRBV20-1 TGCAGTGCCCCACTACGATCGGGTGGACCTAACACTGAAGCTTTCTTT CSAPLRSGGPNTEAFF
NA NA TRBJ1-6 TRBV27 TGTGCCAGCAGTTTACTCCGAGGGATCGATTATTCACCCCTCCACTTT CASSLLRGIDYSPLHF
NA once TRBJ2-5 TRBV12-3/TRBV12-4 TGTGCCAGCAGCTCCCCGGCGGGGACCCAGTACTTC CASSSPAGTQYF
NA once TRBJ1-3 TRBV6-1 TGTGCCAGCAGTGACGGACTGACCTCTGGAAACACCATATATTTT CASSDGLTSGNTIYF
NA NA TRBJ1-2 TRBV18 TGTGCCAGCTCACCAGAGGCTAACTATGGCTACACCTTC CASSPEANYGYTF
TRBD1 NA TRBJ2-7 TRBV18 TGTGCCAGCTCACCAGGGACAGGGGCCTCCTACGAGCAGTACTTC CASSPGTGASYEQYF
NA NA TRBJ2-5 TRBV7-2 TGTGCCAGCAGCGTCCTGGGCGGGAACGAGGAGACCCAGTACTTC CASSVLGGNEETQYF
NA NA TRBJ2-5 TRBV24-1 TGTGCCACTGGGACCGCCTCTGGGTTCCAAGAGACCCAGTACTTC CATGTASGFQETQYF
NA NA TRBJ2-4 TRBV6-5 TGTGCCAGCAGTTACTCGATTTCGGCAAACATTCAGTACTTC CASSYSISANIQYF
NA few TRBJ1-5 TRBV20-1 TGCAGTGCTAGAGGCTCGACAGCTAGCAATCAGCCCCAGCATTTT CSARGSTASNQPQHF
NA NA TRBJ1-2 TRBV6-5 TGTGCCAGCAGTTACGGGCTTGGACGTCGCTCTAACTATGGCTACACCTTC CASSYGLGRRSNYGYTF
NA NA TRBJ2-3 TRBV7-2 TGTGCCAGCAGCTTAGTGGGGCAGGGATCCGCGGATACGCAGTATTTT CASSLVGQGSADTQYF
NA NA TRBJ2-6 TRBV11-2 TGTGCCAGCAGCAACGCTGGGGCCAACGTCCTGTCTTTC CASSNAGANVLSF
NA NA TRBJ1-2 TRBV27 TGTGCCAGCAGTTTTCGGCAACCTATAGACGGGCCACGTAACTATGGCTACACCTTC CASSFRQPIDGPRNYGYTF
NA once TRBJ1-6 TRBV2 TGTGCCAGCAGCCCAAATAATTCACCCCTCCACTTT CASSPNNSPLHF
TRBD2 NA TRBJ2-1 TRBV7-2 TGTGCCAGCAGCTTAGAGCGGGACGGTGAGCAGTTCTTC CASSLERDGEQFF
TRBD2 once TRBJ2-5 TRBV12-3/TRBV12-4 TGTGCCAGCAGGAACCTAGCGGGGGGGCAGGAGACCCAGTACTTC CASRNLAGGQETQYF
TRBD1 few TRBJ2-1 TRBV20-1 TGCAGTGCTAGGGGGACAGGGTCGGTCTACAATGAGCAGTTCTTC CSARGTGSVYNEQFF
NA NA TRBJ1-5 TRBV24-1 TGTGCCACCAGTGATTCCCGGTTCCGAGATCAGCCCCAGCATTTT CATSDSRFRDQPQHF